This T cell receptor beta chain was sequenced in a study of T cell responses to AZD1222 COVID-19 vaccine. Findings and caveats of the study: It was only after the peak T cell response that any repertoires were sampled. Researchers report vaccine-associated CD4 TCRs spanning spike, with dominance at 160-218 and 743-854.

Details on this clone: What it binds is not known.

TCRdb's table, derived via immunoSEQ multiplex PCR, lists solely in-frame clones and lacks some. This table holds about 100,000 clones, approximately 90% found once. Trimming took off 1 base at V and 4 bases at J, with 11 bases between the two ends. Germline assignment: CDR1 ENHRY and CDR2 SYGVKD. CDR3 length equals 15 residues. The TCR comes from an adult in good health. The V call is TRBV10-3, the J call TRBJ1-5, with D possibly TRBD1 on 6 matching bases. The material was peripheral blood, obtained on day 0 of AZD1222 vaccination. The CDR3 loop reads CAISEWGRGNQPQHF. CDR3 in DNA: TGTGCCATCAGTGAGTGGGGGAGGGGGAATCAGCCCCAGCATTTT.